What follows describes a single TCR beta chain. TCRdb's table, derived via immunoSEQ multiplex PCR, lists solely in-frame clones and lacks some. The sample consists of approximately 980,000 clones, 76% of them appearing once. Trimming cost V 2 bases and J 4 bases, with 10 bases left between them. Germline CDR1 and CDR2: SGHRS and YFSETQ. This CDR3 region has 14 residues. This record belongs to a study of shared clonotypes between healthy human individuals. The clonotype was recovered from a man aged 18 to 30 in good health. Material: memory CD4+ T cells sorted from blood. Subset defined: CD45RA-negative fraction. This chain joins TRBV5-1 and TRBJ1-5; D is possibly TRBD1 (5 bases). The CDR3 region has the DNA TGCGCCAGCAGCTTCGACAGCTATAATCAGCCCCAGCATTTT. It is translated as CASSFDSYNQPQHF.